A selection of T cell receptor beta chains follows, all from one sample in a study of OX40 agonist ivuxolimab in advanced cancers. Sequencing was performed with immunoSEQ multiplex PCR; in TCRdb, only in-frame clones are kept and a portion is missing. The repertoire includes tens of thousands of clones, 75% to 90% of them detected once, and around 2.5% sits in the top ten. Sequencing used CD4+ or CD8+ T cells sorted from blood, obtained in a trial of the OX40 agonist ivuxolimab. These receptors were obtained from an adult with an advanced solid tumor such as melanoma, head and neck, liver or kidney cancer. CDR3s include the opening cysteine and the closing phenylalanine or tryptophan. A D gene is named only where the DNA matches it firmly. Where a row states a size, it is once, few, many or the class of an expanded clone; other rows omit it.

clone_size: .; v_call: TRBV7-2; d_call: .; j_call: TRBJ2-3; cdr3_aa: CASRPGTVLWADTQYF; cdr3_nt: TGTGCCAGCAGACCAGGTACGGTCCTGTGGGCAGATACGCAGTATTTT
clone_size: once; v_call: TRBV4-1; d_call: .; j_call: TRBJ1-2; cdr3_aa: CASSHLTGRRSNYGYTF; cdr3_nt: TGCGCCAGCAGCCATTTGACGGGAAGACGATCTAACTATGGCTACACCTTC
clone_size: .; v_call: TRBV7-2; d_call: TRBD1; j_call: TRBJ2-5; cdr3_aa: CASSSGQGQETQYF; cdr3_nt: TGTGCCAGCAGCTCCGGACAGGGGCAAGAGACCCAGTACTTC
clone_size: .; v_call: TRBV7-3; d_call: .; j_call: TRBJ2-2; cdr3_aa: CASSLTAGGTGELFF; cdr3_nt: TGTGCCAGCAGCTTAACCGCCGGGGGCACCGGGGAGCTGTTTTTT
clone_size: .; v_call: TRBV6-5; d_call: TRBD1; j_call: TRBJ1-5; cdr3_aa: CASSPGQGNQPQHF; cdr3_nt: TGTGCCAGCAGCCCAGGACAGGGGAATCAGCCCCAGCATTTT
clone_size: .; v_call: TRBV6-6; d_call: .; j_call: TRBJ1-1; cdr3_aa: CASSYPPNLGAFF; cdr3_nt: TGTGCCAGCAGTTACCCACCGAACTTGGGGGCTTTCTTT
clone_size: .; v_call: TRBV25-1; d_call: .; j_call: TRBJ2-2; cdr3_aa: CASSESARELFF; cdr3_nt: TGTGCCAGCAGTGAATCCGCCCGGGAGCTGTTTTTT
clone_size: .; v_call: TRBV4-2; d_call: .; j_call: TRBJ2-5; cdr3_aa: CASSQAAGTETQYF; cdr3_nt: TGTGCCAGCAGCCAAGCGGCGGGGACGGAGACCCAGTACTTC
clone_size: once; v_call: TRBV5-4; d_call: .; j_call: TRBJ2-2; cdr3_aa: CASSGGFTGELFF; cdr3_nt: TGTGCCAGCAGCGGAGGATTCACCGGGGAGCTGTTTTTT
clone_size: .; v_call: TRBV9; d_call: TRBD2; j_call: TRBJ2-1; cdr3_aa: CASSVRSSGGCEQFF; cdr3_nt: TGTGCCAGCAGCGTGAGGTCTAGCGGGGGGTGTGAGCAGTTCTTC
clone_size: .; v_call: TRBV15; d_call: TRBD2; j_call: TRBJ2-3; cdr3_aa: CATSRELAGGTDTQYF; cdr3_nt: TGTGCCACCAGCAGAGAACTAGCGGGGGGCACAGATACGCAGTATTTT
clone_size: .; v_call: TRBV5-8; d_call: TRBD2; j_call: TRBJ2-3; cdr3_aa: CASSSGTSIPDTQYF; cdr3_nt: TGTGCCAGCAGCTCGGGGACTAGCATCCCAGATACGCAGTATTTT
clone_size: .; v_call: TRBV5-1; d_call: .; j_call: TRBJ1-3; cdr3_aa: CASSLGVPDGNTIYF; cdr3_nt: TGCGCCAGCAGCTTGGGAGTGCCTGATGGAAACACCATATATTTT
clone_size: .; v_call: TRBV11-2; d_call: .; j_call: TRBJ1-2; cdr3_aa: CASSLAERRHGYTF; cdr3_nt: TGTGCCAGCAGCTTAGCAGAACGAAGACATGGCTACACCTTC
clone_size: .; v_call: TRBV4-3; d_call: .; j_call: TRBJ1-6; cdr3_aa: CASSQDLSPYNSPLHF; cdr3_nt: TGCGCCAGCAGCCAAGACCTCTCTCCCTATAATTCACCCCTCCACTTT
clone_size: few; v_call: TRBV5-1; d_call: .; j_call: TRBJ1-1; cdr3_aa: CASKGNTEAFF; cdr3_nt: TGCGCCAGCAAAGGGAACACTGAAGCTTTCTTT
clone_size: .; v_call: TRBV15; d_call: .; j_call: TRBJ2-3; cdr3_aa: CATSRAPTWADTQYF; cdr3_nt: TGTGCCACCAGCAGGGCTCCAACTTGGGCAGATACGCAGTATTTT
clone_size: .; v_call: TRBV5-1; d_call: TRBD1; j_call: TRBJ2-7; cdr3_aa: CASSPPDRGGEQYF; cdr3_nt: TGCGCCAGCAGCCCACCCGACAGGGGGGGCGAGCAGTACTTC
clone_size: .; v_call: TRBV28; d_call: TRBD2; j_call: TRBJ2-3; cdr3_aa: CASSLDRAGGSDTQYF; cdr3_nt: TGTGCCAGCAGTTTAGATCGAGCGGGGGGGTCAGATACGCAGTATTTT
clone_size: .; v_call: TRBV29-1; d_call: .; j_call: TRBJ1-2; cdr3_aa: CSVLILEGGYTF; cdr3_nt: TGCAGCGTTTTGATACTTGAGGGTGGCTACACCTTC
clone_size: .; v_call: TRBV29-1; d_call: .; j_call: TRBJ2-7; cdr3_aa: CSVERRDPEAFSYEQYF; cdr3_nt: TGCAGCGTTGAACGGCGTGACCCGGAGGCTTTCTCCTACGAGCAGTACTTC
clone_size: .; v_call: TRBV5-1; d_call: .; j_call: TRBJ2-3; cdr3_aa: CASSFLGDTDTQYF; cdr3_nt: TGCGCCAGCAGTTTTTTGGGCGACACAGATACGCAGTATTTT
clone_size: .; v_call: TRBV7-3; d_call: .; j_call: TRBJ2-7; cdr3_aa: CASSRTQGEEPQYF; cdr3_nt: TGTGCCAGCTCCCGGACTCAGGGAGAGGAACCGCAGTACTTC
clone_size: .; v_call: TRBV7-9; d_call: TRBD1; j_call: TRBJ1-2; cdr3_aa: CASSPVGTGYGYTF; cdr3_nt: TGTGCCAGCAGCCCGGTCGGGACAGGGTATGGCTACACCTTC
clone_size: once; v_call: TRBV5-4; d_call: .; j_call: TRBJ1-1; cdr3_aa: CASSLNGGMNTEAFF; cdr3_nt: TGTGCCAGCAGCTTGAATGGGGGGATGAACACTGAAGCTTTCTTT
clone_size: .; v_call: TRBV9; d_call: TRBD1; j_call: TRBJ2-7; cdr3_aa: CASSPGQGYDEQYF; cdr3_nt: TGTGCCAGCAGCCCTGGACAGGGATACGACGAGCAGTACTTC
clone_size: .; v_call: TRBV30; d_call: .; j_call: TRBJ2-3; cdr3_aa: CAWSVEDTQYF; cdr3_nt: TGTGCCTGGAGTGTGGAGGATACGCAGTATTTT
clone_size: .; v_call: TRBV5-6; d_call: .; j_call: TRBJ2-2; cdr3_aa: CASSHYTGELFF; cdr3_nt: TGTGCCAGCAGCCACTACACCGGGGAGCTGTTTTTT
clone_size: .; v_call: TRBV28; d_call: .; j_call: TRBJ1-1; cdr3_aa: CASSLPLGGAEAFF; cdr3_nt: TGTGCCAGCAGTTTACCTTTAGGTGGAGCTGAAGCTTTCTTT
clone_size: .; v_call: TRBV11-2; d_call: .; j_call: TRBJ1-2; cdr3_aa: CASSPGRWGTYGYTF; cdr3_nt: TGTGCCAGCAGTCCAGGGAGGTGGGGCACCTATGGCTACACCTTC
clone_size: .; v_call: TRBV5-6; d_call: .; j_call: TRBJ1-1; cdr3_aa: CASRQGSEYGNTEAFF; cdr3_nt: TGTGCCAGCAGACAGGGTTCGGAGTACGGGAACACTGAAGCTTTCTTT
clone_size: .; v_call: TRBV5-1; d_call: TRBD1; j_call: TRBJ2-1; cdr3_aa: CASSLEGQNPYNEQFF; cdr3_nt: TGCGCCAGCAGCTTAGAGGGACAGAACCCGTACAATGAGCAGTTCTTC
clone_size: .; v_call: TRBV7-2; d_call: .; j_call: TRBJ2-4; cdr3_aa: CASSLRATSKNIQYF; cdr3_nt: TGTGCCAGCAGCCTAAGGGCAACCTCCAAAAACATTCAGTACTTC
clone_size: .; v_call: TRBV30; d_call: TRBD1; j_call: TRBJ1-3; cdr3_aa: CAWGTGGQTNTIYF; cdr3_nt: TGTGCCTGGGGTACAGGGGGCCAGACCAACACCATATATTTT
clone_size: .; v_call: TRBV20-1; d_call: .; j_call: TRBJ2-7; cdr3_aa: CSAPRSYEQYF; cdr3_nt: TGCAGTGCCCCCCGGTCCTACGAGCAGTACTTC
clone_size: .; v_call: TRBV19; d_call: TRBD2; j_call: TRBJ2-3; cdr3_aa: CASSRERGGVGTDTQYF; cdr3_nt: TGTGCCAGTAGCCGAGAGCGGGGGGGCGTTGGGACAGATACGCAGTATTTT
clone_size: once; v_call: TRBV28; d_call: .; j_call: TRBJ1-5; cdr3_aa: CASSSSGQPQHF; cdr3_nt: TGTGCCAGCAGCTCGTCGGGGCAGCCCCAGCATTTT
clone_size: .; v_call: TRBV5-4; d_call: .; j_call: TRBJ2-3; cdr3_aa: CASSLGLGGPGTDTQYF; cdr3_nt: TGTGCCAGCAGCCTGGGTTTGGGGGGGCCTGGGACAGATACGCAGTATTTT
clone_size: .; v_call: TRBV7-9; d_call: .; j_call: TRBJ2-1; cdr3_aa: CASSLEVSHNEQFF; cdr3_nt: TGTGCCAGCAGCTTAGAAGTCTCTCACAATGAGCAGTTCTTC
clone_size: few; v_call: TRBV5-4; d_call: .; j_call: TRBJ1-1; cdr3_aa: CASSQVEGTEAFF; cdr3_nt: TGTGCCAGCAGCCAAGTAGAGGGAACTGAAGCTTTCTTT
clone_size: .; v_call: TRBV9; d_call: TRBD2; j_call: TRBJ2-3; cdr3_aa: CASSPSGGAVDTQYF; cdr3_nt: TGTGCCAGCAGCCCGAGCGGGGGGGCGGTTGATACGCAGTATTTT
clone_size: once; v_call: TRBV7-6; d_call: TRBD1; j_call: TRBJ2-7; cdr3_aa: CASSPGQAPYEQYF; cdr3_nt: TGTGCCAGCAGCCCCGGACAGGCCCCCTACGAGCAGTACTTC
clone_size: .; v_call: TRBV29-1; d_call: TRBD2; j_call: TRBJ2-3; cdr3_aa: CSVEKTSGGNTQYF; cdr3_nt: TGCAGCGTTGAAAAGACTAGCGGGGGAAACACGCAGTATTTT
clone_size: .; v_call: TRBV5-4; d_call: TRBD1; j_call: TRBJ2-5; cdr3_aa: CASSFPGQGEETQYF; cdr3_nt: TGTGCCAGCAGCTTTCCGGGACAGGGGGAAGAGACCCAGTACTTC
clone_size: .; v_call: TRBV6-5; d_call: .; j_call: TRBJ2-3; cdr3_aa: CASSLRGDTQYF; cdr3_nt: TGTGCCAGCAGTCTAAGGGGAGATACGCAGTATTTT